This T cell receptor (beta chain) was identified during a study of CD8 T cells in Susac syndrome. A quantity of 0.5 to 1 ug RNA underwent reverse transcription using random hexamers. TCRdb re-called the immunoSEQ multiplex PCR reads with MiXCR, one entry per CDR3 protein. Here the sample spans about 140,000 distinct CDR3 sequences, approximately 94% being singletons. The germline CDR1 and CDR2 sequences are SQVTM and ANQGSEA. V lost 1 base to trimming and J lost 5 bases; unmatched junction nucleotides: 6. This CDR3 spans 15 amino acids. The specimen sequenced was CD4+ T cells from PBMCs. This chain links TRBV29-1 with TRBJ2-3; 10 positions match TRBD2. This sequence originates from a human donor in good health. CDR3: CSVEGVAGGIDTQYF. CDR3 in DNA: TGCAGCGTTGAAGGGGTAGCGGGAGGTATAGATACGCAGTATTTT.